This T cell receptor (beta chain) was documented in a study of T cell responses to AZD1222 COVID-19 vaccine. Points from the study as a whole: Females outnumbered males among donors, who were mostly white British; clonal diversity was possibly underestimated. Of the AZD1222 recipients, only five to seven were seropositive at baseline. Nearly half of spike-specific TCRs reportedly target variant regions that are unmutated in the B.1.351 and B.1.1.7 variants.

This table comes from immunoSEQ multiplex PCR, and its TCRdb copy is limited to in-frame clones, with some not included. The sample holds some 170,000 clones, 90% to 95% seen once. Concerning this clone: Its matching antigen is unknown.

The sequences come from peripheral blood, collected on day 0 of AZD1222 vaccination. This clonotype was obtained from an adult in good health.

The CDR3 spells CASSVGSGNTEAFF. CDR3 coding DNA: TGTGCCAGCAGCGTAGGTTCCGGGAACACTGAAGCTTTCTTT. This chain connects TRBV9 to TRBJ1-1; D ambiguous. This CDR3 is 14 amino acids long. The germline gives CDR1 SGDLS, CDR2 YYNGEE. V dropped 0 bases and J dropped 1 base, with 7 bases sitting between them. The full variable domain, its missing parts supplied by reference TRBV9 and TRBJ1-1, is DSGVTQTPKHLITATGQRVTLRCSPRSGDLSVYWYQQSLDQGLQFLIQYYNGEERAKGNILERFSAQQFPDLHSELNLSSLELGDSALYFCASSVGSGNTEAFFGQGTRLTVV.